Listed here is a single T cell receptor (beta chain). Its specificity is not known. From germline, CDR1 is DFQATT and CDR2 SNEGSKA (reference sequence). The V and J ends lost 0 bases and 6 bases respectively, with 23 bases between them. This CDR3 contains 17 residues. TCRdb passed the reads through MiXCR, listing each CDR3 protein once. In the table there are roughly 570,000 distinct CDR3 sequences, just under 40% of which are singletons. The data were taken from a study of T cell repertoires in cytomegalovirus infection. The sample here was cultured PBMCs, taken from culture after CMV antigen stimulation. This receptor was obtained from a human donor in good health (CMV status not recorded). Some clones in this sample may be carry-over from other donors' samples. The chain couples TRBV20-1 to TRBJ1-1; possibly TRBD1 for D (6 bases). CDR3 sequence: CSARDRLGEGGKPEAFF. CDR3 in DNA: TGCAGTGCTAGAGATCGGTTGGGTGAAGGGGGTAAGCCTGAAGCTTTCTTT.